This T cell receptor beta chain stems from a study of OX40 agonist ivuxolimab in advanced cancers. This clone was counted a few times. TCRdb keeps only in-frame clones here, not all; method: immunoSEQ multiplex PCR. Among about 62,000 clones, 85% were seen once, and the ten largest hold over 3.5%. The germline gives CDR1 SEHNR, CDR2 FQNEAQ (reference sequence). V lost 1 base and J 0 bases, leaving 10 bases between the germline ends. The CDR3 runs 15 residues. The J gene is TRBJ2-7, the V gene TRBV7-9, with D unclear. The sample was CD4+ or CD8+ T cells sorted from blood, taken in a trial of the OX40 agonist ivuxolimab. This TCR came from an adult with an advanced solid tumor such as melanoma, head and neck, liver or kidney cancer. The CDR3 here is CASSLGAGSSYEQYF. The CDR3 bases are TGTGCCAGCAGCTTAGGCGCAGGTAGCTCCTACGAGCAGTACTTC.